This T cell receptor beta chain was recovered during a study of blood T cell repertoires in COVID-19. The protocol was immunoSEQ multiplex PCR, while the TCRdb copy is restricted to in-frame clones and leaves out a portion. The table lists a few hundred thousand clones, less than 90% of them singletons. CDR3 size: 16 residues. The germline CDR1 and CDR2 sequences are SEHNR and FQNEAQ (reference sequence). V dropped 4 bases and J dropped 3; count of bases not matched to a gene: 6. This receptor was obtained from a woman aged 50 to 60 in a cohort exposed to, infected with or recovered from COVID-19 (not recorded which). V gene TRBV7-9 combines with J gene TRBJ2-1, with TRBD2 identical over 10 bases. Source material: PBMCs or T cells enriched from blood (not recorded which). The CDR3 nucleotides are TGTGCCAGCAGCTCGACTAGCGGGTATGGCTACAATGAGCAGTTCTTC. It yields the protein CASSSTSGYGYNEQFF.